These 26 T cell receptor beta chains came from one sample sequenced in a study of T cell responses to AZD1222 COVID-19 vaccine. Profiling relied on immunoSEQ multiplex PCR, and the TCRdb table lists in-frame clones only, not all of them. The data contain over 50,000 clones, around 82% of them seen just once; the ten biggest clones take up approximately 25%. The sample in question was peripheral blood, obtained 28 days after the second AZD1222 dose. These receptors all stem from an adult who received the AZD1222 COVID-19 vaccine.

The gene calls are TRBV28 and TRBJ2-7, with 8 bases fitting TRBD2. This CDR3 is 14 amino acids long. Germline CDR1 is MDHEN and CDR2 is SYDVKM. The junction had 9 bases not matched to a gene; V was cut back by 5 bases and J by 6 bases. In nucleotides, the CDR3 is TGTGCCAGCAGTGCACTTAGCGGGATTCTCGAGCAGTACTTC. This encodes CASSALSGILEQYF.

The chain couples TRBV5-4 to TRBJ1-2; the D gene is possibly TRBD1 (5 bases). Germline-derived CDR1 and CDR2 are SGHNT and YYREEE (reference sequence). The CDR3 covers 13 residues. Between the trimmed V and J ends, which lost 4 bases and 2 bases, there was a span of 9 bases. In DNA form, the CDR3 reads TGTGCCAGCAGCATCGGGGGGAACTATGGCTACACCTTC. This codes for CASSIGGNYGYTF.

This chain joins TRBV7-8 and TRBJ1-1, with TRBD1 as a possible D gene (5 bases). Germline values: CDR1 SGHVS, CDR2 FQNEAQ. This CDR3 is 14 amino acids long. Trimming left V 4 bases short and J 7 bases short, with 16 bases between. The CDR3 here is CASSSSPRGVEAFF. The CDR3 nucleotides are TGTGCCAGCAGCTCCTCCCCGCGGGGGGTTGAAGCTTTCTTT.

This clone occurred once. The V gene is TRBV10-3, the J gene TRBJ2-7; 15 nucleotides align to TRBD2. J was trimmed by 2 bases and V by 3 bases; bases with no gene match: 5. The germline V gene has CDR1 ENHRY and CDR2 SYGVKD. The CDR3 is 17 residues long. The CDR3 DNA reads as TGTGCCATCAGTGAAGGGACTAGCGGGAGGTCACCCTACGAGCAGTACTTC. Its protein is CAISEGTSGRSPYEQYF.

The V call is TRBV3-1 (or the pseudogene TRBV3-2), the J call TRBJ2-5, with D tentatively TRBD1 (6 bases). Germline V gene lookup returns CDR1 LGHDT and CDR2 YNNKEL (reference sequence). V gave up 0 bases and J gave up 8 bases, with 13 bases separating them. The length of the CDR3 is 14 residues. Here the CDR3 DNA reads TGTGCCAGCAGCCAAGATTGGGGGCAAAAAACCCAGTACTTC. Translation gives CASSQDWGQKTQYF.

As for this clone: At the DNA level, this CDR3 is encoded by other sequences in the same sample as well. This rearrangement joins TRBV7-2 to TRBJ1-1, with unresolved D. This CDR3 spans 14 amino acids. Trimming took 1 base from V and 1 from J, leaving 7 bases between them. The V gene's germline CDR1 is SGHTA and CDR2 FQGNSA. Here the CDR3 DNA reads TGTGCCAGCAGCTTAGATGTACGGAACACTGAAGCTTTCTTT. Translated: CASSLDVRNTEAFF. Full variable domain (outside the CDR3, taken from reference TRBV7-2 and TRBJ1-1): GAGVSQSPSNKVTEKGKDVELRCDPISGHTALYWYRQSLGQGLEFLIYFQGNSAPDKSGLPSDRFSAERTGGSVSTLTIQRTQQEDSAVYLCASSLDVRNTEAFFGQGTRLTVV.

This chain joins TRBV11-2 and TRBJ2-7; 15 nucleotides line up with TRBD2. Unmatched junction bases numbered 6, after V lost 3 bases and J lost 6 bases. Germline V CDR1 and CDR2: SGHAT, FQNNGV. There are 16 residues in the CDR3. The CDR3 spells CASSFLPGLAGGEQYF. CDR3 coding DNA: TGTGCCAGCAGCTTTCTACCGGGACTAGCGGGAGGCGAGCAGTACTTC.

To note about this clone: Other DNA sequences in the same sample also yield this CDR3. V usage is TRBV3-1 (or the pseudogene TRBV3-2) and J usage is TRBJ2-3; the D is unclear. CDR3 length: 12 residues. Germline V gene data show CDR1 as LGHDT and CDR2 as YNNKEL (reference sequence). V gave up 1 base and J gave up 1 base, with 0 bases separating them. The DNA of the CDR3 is TGTGCCAGCAGCCAAGGCACAGATACGCAGTATTTT. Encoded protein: CASSQGTDTQYF.

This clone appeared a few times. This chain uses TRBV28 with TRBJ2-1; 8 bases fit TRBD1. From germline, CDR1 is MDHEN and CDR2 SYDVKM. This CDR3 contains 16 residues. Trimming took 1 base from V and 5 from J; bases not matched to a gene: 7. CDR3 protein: CASSLFQGAIHNEQFF. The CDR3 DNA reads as TGTGCCAGCAGTTTATTCCAGGGGGCTATCCACAATGAGCAGTTCTTC.

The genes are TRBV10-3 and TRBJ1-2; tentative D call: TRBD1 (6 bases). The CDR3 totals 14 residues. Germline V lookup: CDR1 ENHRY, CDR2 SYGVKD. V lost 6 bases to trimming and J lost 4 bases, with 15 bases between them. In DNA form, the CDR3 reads TGTGCCATCAGATGGACAGCGCAACCCTATGGCTACACCTTC. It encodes CAIRWTAQPYGYTF.

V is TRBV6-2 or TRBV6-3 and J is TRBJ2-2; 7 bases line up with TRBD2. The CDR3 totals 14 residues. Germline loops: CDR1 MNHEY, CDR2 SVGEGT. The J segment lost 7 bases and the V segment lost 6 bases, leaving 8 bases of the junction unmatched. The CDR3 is CASSPGRTVGELFF. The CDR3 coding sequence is TGTGCCAGCAGCCCCGGGAGGACGGTCGGGGAGCTGTTTTTT.

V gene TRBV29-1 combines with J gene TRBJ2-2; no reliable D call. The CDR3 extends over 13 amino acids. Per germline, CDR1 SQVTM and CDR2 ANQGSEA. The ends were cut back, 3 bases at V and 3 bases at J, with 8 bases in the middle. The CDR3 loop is CSVDHGYTGELFF. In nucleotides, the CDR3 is TGCAGCGTTGATCACGGATACACCGGGGAGCTGTTTTTT.

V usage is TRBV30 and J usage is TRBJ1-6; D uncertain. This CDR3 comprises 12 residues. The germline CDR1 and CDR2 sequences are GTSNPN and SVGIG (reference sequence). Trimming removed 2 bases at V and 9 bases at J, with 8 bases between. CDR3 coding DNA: TGTGCCTGGAGTACCGGAAGTTCACCCCTCCACTTT. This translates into CAWSTGSSPLHF.

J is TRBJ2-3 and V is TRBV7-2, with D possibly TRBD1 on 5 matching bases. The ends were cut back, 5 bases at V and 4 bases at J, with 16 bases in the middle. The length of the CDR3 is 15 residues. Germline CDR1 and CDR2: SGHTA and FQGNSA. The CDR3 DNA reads TGTGCCAGCAGCCCCCTAGGACATGATGCAGATACGCAGTATTTT. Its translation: CASSPLGHDADTQYF.

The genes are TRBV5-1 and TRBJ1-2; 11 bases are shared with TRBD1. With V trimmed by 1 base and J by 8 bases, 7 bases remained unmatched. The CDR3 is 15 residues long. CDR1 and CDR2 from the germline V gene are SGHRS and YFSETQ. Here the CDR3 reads CASSLTGQGARGYTF. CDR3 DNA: TGCGCCAGCAGCTTGACCGGACAGGGGGCGCGGGGCTACACCTTC. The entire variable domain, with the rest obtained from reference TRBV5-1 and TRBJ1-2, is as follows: KAGVTQTPRYLIKTRGQQVTLSCSPISGHRSVSWYQQTPGQGLQFLFEYFSETQRNKGNFPGRFSGRQFSNSRSEMNVSTLELGDSALYLCASSLTGQGARGYTFGSGTRLTVV.

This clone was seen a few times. This CDR3 is CASSWTVDRRGTQYF. CDR3 DNA: TGTGCCAGCAGTTGGACAGTTGACCGACGGGGGACCCAGTACTTC. The chain carries TRBV27 and TRBJ2-5, with a tentative D call TRBD1 (6 bases). Between the trimmed V and J ends, which lost 4 bases and 7 bases, there was a span of 19 bases. This CDR3 comprises 15 residues. From germline, CDR1 is MNHEY and CDR2 SMNVEV (reference sequence).

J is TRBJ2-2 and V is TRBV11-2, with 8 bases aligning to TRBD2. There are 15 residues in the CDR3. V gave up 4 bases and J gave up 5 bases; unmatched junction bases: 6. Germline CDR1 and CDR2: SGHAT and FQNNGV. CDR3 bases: TGTGCCAGCAGCTCCGGGACTAGATGGACCGGGGAGCTGTTTTTT. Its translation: CASSSGTRWTGELFF.

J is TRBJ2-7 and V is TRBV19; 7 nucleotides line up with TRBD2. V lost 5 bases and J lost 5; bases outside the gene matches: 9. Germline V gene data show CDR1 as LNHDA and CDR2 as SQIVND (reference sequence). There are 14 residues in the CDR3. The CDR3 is CASSLYTSVNEQYF. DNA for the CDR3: TGTGCCAGTAGTCTCTACACTAGCGTTAACGAGCAGTACTTC.

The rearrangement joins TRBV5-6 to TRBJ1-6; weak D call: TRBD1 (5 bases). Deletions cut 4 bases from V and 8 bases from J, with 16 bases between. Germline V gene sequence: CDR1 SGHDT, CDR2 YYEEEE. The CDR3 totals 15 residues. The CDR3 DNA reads TGTGCCAGCAGCAAAGATTCAGGGTTGGATTCACCCCTCCACTTT. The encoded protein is CASSKDSGLDSPLHF. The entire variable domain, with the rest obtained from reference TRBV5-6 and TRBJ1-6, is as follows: DAGVTQSPTHLIKTRGQQVTLRCSPKSGHDTVSWYQQALGQGPQFIFQYYEEEERQRGNFPDRFSGHQFPNYSSELNVNALLLGDSALYLCASSKDSGLDSPLHFGNGTRLTVT.

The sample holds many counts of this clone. This CDR3 is CASSYSQGGANVLTF. The CDR3 nucleotides read TGTGCCAGCAGTTACAGCCAGGGTGGGGCCAACGTCCTGACTTTC. The chain couples TRBV6-2 or TRBV6-3 to TRBJ2-6, with D possibly TRBD1 on 5 matching bases. Germline V gene sequence: CDR1 MNHEY, CDR2 SVGEGT. The CDR3 runs to 15 residues. V dropped 2 bases and J dropped 3 bases, with 8 bases sitting between them.

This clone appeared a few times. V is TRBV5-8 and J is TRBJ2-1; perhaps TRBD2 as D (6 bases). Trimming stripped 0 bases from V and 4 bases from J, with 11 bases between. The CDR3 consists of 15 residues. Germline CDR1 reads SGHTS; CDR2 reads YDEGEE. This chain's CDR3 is CASSLGLGHYNEQFF. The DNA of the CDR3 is TGTGCCAGCAGCTTGGGACTAGGGCATTACAATGAGCAGTTCTTC. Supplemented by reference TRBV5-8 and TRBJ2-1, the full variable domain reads EAGVTQSPTHLIKTRGQQATLRCSPISGHTSVYWYQQALGLGLQFLLWYDEGEERNRGNFPPRFSGRQFPNYSSELNVNALELEDSALYLCASSLGLGHYNEQFFGPGTRLTVL.

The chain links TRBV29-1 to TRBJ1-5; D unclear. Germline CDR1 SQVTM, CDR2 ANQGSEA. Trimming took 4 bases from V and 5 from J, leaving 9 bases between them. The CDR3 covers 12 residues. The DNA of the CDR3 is TGCAGCGTTGGGTCAGTAGATCAGCCCCAGCATTTT. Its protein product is CSVGSVDQPQHF.

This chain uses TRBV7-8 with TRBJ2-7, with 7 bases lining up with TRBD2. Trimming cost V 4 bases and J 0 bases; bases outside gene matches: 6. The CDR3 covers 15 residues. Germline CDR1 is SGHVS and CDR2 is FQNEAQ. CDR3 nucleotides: TGTGCCAGCAGCTCTCTAGCGGTGAGCTCCTACGAGCAGTACTTC. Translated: CASSSLAVSSYEQYF.

CDR3 in DNA: TGTGCCAGCAGTTCGACAGGGGATCAGCCCCAGCATTTT. It encodes CASSSTGDQPQHF. V and J are TRBV12-3 or TRBV12-4 and TRBJ1-5; 8 nucleotides align to TRBD1. This CDR3 spans 13 amino acids. V lost 4 bases to trimming and J lost 5 bases; unmatched junction nucleotides: 1.

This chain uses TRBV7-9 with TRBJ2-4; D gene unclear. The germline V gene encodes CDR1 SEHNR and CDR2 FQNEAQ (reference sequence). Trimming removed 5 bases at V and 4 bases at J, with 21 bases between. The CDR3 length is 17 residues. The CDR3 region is CASSQTGAEATKNIQYF. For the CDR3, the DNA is TGTGCCAGCAGCCAGACGGGCGCCGAGGCGACGAAAAACATTCAGTACTTC.

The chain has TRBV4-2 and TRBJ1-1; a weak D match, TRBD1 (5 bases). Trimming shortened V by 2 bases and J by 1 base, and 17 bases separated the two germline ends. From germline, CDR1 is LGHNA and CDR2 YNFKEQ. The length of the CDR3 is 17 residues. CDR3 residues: CASSQQDWGSRNTEAFF. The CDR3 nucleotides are TGTGCCAGCAGCCAACAGGACTGGGGGTCAAGGAACACTGAAGCTTTCTTT.